The present entry profiles one TCR beta chain with its context. The antigen remains unidentified. One end of the junction fails to match germline, which may point to a read error. The data stem from a study of CD8 T cells in ankylosing spondylitis. The germline gives CDR1 SGHTA, CDR2 FQGTGA. The CDR3 has 15 amino acids. TCRdb reanalysed the 5' RACE reads using MiXCR and keeps one entry per CDR3 protein. The sample lists about 130,000 distinct CDR3 sequences, 9.3% occurring once. Whole-study findings and limits: Typical of ankylosing spondylitis blood, it appeared, was a TCR beta motif of eight highly homologous variants.

The sequencing sample was made of blood, either unsorted or a sorted T cell fraction (not recorded which). This TCR derives from a male donor with ankylosing spondylitis or in good health (not recorded which). The gene calls are TRBV7-3 and TRBJ2-3, with D unresolved. This chain's CDR3 is CASSPVRTSTDTQYF. The CDR3 bases are TGTGCCAGCAGCCCAGTCCGAACAAGCACAGATACGCAGTATTTC.